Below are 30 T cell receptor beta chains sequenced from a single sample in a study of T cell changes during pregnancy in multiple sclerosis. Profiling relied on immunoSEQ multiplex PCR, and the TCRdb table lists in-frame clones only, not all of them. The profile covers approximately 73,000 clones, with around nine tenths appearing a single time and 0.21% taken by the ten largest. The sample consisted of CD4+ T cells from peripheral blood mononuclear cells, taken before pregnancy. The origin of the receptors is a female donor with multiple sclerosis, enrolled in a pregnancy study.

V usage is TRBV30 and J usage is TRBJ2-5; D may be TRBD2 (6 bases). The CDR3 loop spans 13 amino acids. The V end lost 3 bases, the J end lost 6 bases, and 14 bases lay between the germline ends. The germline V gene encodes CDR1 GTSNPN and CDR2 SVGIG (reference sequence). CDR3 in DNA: TGTGCCTGGAGGTCGCTAGCGATACAGACCCAGTACTTC. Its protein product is CAWRSLAIQTQYF.

The CDR3 region is CASSSGGRSEKLFF. Here the CDR3 DNA reads TGCGCCAGCAGCTCCGGAGGGAGGAGTGAAAAACTGTTTTTT. The gene calls are TRBV5-1 and TRBJ1-4; D is unresolved. Looked up from germline, CDR1 is SGHRS and CDR2 is YFSETQ. Trimming stripped 3 bases from V and 7 bases from J, with 13 bases between. The CDR3 has 14 residues.

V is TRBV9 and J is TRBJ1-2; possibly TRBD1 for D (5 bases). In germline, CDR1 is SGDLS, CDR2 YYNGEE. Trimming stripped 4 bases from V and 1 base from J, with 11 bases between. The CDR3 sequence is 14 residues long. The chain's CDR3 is CASSPRQINYGYTF. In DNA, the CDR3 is TGTGCCAGCAGCCCAAGACAGATTAACTATGGCTACACCTTC.

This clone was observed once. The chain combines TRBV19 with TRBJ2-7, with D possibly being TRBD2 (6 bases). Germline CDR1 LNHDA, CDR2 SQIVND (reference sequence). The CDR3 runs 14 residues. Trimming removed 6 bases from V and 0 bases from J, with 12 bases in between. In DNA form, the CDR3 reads TGTGCCAGTAGGCGGAGGGGAAGCTCCTACGAGCAGTACTTC. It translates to CASRRRGSSYEQYF.

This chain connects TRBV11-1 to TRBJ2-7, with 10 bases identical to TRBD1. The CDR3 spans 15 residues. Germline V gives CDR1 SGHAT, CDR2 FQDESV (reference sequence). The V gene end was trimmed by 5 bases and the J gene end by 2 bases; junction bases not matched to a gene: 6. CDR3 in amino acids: CASSRPGQGPYEQYF. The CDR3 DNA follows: TGTGCCAGCAGCCGACCGGGACAGGGGCCCTACGAGCAGTACTTC.

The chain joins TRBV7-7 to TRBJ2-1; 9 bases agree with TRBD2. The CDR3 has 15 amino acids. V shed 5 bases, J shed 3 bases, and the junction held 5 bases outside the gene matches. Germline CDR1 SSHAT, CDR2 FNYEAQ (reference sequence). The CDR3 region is CASSPAGGLYNEQFF. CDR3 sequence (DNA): TGTGCCAGCAGCCCAGCGGGAGGACTCTACAATGAGCAGTTCTTC. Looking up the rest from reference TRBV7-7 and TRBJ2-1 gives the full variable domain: GAGVSQSPRYKVTKRGQDVTLRCDPISSHATLYWYQQALGQGPEFLTYFNYEAQPDKSGLPSDRFSAERPEGSISTLTIQRTEQRDSAMYRCASSPAGGLYNEQFFGPGTRLTVL.

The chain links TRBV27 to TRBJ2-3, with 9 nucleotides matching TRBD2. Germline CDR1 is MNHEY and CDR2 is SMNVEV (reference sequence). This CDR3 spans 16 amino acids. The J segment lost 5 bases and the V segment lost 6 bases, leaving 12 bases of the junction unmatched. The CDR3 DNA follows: TGTGCCAGCAGCCGCCGATTAGCGGGAGTGGGAGATACGCAGTATTTT. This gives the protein CASSRRLAGVGDTQYF.

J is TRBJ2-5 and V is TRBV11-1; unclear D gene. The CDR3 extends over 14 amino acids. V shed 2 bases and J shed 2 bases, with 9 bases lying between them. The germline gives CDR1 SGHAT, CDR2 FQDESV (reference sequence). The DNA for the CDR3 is TGTGCCAGCAGCTTAATTTCAGATCAAGAGACCCAGTACTTC. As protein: CASSLISDQETQYF.

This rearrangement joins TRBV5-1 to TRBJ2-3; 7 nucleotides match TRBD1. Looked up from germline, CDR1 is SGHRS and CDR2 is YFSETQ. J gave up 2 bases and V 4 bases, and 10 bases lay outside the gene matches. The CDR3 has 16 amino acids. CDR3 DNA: TGCGCCAGCAGCCCGGGCCGACAGGGCAACACAGATACGCAGTATTTT. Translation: CASSPGRQGNTDTQYF.

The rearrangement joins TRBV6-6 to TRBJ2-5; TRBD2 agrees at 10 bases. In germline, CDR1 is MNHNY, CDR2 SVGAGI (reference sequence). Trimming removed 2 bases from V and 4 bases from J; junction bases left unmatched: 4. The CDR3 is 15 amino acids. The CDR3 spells CASSYTRTSGETQYF. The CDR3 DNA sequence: TGTGCCAGCAGTTACACGAGGACTAGCGGAGAGACCCAGTACTTC.

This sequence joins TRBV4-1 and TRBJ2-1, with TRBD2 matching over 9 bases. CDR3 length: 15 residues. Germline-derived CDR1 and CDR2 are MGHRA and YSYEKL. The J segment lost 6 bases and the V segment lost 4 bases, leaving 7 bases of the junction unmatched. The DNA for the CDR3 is TGCGCCAGCAGCCTCGTAGCGGGGGTTGTCAATGAGCAGTTCTTC. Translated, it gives CASSLVAGVVNEQFF.

The CDR3, as DNA: TGTGCCATCAGTGGACTAGCGGAGGGCACAGATACGCAGTATTTT. This codes for CAISGLAEGTDTQYF. The chain has TRBV10-3 and TRBJ2-3; 9 nucleotides match TRBD2. CDR1 is ENHRY, CDR2 SYGVKD, per germline. The trim removed 4 bases at V and 1 base at J, leaving 3 bases unmatched. The CDR3 has 15 residues.

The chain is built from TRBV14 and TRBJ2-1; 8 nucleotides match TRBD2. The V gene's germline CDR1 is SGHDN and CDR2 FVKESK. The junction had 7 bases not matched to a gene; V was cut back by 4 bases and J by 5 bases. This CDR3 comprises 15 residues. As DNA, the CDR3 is TGTGCCAGCAGCCGATCTAGCGGGTGGAACAATGAGCAGTTCTTC. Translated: CASSRSSGWNNEQFF.

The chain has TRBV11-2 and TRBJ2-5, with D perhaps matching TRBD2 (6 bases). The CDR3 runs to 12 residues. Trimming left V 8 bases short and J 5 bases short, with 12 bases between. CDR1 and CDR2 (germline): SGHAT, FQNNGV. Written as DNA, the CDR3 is TGTGCCAGCGGTGGACTACTTGAGACCCAGTACTTC. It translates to CASGGLLETQYF.

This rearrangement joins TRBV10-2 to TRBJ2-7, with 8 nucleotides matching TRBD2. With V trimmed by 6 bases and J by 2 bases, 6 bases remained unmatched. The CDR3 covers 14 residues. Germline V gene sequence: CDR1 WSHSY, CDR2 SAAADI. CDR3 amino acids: CASSLAGGAYEQYF. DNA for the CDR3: TGCGCCAGCAGCCTAGCGGGCGGCGCCTACGAGCAGTACTTC.

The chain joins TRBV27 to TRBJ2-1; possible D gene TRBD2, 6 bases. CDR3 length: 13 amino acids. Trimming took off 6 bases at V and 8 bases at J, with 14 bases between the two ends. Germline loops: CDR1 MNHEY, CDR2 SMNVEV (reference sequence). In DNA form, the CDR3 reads TGTGCCAGCAGAGGTACTAGCAGAGATGAGCAGTTCTTC. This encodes CASRGTSRDEQFF.

For the CDR3, the DNA is TGTGCCAGCAGCTTGGTACTGCCTCACGAGCAGTACTTC. Translation: CASSLVLPHEQYF. This chain connects TRBV5-5 to TRBJ2-7; D is ambiguous. CDR1 is SGHKS, CDR2 YYEKEE, per germline (reference sequence). Trimming removed 0 bases at V and 5 bases at J, with 9 bases between. The CDR3 has 13 residues.

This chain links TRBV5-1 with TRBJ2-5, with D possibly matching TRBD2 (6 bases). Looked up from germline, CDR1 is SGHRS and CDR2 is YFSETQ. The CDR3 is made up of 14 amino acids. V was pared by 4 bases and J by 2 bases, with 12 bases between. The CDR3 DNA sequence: TGCGCCAGCAGCCCTGGGGGGAGTCAAGAGACCCAGTACTTC. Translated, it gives CASSPGGSQETQYF.

The CDR3, as DNA: TGTGCCAGCAGCTTAAGACCAGGGTTTAGGGCCTATGGCTACACCTTC. This gives the protein CASSLRPGFRAYGYTF. V is TRBV11-2 and J is TRBJ1-2, with D perhaps matching TRBD1 (5 bases). Trimming took 2 bases from V and 4 from J, leaving 17 bases between them. Germline CDR1 SGHAT, CDR2 FQNNGV. CDR3 length: 16 residues.

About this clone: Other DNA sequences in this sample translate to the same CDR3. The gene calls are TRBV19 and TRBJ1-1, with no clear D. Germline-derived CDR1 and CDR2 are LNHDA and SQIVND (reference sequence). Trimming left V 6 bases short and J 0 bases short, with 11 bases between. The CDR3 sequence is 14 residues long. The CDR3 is CASSLRGLNTEAFF. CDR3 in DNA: TGTGCCAGTAGCCTACGAGGCCTGAACACTGAAGCTTTCTTT.

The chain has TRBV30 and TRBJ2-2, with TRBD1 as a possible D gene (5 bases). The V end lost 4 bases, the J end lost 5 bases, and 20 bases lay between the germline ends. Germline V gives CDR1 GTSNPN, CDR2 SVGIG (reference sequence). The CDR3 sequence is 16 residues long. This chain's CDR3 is CAWIPWGRSKTGELFF. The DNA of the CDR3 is TGTGCCTGGATCCCTTGGGGCAGGAGCAAAACCGGGGAGCTGTTTTTT.

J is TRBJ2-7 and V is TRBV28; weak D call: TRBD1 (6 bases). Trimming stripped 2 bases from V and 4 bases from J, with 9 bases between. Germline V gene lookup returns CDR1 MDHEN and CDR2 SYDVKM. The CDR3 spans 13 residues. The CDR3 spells CASSLRQVYEQYF. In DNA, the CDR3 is TGTGCCAGCAGTTTAAGACAGGTTTACGAGCAGTACTTC.

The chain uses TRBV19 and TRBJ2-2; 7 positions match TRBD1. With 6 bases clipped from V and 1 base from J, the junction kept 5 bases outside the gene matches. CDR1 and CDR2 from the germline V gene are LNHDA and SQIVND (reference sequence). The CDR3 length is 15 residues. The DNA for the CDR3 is TGTGCCAGTAGGATTAACAGGGGGAACACCGGGGAGCTGTTTTTT. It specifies CASRINRGNTGELFF.

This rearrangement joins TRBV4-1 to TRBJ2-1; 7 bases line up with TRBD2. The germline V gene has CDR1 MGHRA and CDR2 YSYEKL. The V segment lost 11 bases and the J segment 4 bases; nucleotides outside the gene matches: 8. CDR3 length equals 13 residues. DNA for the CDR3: TGCGCCTCCGGGGGACTACTTTACAATGAGCAGTTCTTC. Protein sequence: CASGGLLYNEQFF.

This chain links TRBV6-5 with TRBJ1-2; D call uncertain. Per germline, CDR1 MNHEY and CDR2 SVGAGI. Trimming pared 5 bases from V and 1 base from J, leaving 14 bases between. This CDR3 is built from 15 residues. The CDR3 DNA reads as TGTGCCAGCAGTCCCCTACGTCACAGTAACTATGGCTACACCTTC. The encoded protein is CASSPLRHSNYGYTF.

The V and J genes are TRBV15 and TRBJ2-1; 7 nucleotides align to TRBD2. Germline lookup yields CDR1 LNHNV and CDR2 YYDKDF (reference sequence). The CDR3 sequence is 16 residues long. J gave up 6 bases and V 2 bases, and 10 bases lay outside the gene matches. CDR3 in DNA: TGTGCCACCAGCAGACCTGGTGGGAGGGCCATCAATGAGCAGTTCTTC. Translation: CATSRPGGRAINEQFF.

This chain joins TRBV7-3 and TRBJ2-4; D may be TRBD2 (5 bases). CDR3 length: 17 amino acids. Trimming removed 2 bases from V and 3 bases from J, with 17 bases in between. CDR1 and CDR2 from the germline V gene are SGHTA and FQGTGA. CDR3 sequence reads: CASSLGGSPRGKNIQYF. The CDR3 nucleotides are TGTGCCAGCAGCTTAGGAGGCAGTCCCCGGGGCAAAAACATTCAGTACTTC. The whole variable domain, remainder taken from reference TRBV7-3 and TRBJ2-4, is GAGVSQTPSNKVTEKGKYVELRCDPISGHTALYWYRQSLGQGPEFLIYFQGTGAADDSGLPNDRFFAVRPEGSVSTLKIQRTERGDSAVYLCASSLGGSPRGKNIQYFGAGTRLSVL.

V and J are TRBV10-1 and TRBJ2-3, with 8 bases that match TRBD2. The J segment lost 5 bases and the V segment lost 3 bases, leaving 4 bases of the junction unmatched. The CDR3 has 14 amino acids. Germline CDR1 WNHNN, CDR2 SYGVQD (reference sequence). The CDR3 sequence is CASSEAGAKDTQYF. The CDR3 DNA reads TGCGCCAGCAGTGAAGCGGGAGCGAAAGATACGCAGTATTTT.

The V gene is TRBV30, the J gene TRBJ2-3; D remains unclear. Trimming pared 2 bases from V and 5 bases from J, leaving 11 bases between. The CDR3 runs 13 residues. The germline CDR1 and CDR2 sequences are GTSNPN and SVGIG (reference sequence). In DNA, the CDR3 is TGTGCCTGGAGTCTCTCTCTCGTAGATACGCAGTATTTT. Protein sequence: CAWSLSLVDTQYF.

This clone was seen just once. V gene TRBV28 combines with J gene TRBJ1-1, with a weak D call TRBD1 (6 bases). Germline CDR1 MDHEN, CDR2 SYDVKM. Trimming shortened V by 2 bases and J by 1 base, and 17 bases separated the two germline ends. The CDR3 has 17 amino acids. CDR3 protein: CASSLIPDSTENTEAFF. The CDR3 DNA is TGTGCCAGCAGTTTAATCCCGGACAGCACGGAGAACACTGAAGCTTTCTTT.